The rows below give T cell receptor beta chains drawn from one sample of a study of CD8+ T cells in alopecia areata. Libraries were prepared by immunoSEQ multiplex PCR; TCRdb keeps only in-frame clonotypes and omits some of them. The sample lists fewer than 150,000 clones; 56% were seen once. This specimen consisted of CD4+ T cells sorted from blood, obtained at week 24, from a patient treated with tofacitinib. The receptor source for this set is a human donor with alopecia areata. Both conserved end residues are part of each CDR3. Fields, in order: J gene, D gene, V gene, CDR3 DNA, CDR3 protein. D genes are given only for firm matches.

>TRBJ2-3|.|TRBV9
TGTGCCAGCAGCGTAGGGTCAGGTCCCGCGGATACGCAGTATTTT
CASSVGSGPADTQYF
>TRBJ2-2|TRBD2|TRBV11-3
TGTGCCAGCACCCTTGGACTAGCGGGGCAAACCGGGGAGCTGTTTTTT
CASTLGLAGQTGELFF
>TRBJ2-5|.|TRBV18
TGTGCCAGCTCACCGGGAGAACAAGAGACCCAGTACTTC
CASSPGEQETQYF
>TRBJ1-1|.|TRBV6-1
TGTGCCAGCAGTGACCAATCCAACACTGAAGCTTTCTTT
CASSDQSNTEAFF
>TRBJ2-3|TRBD1|TRBV5-1
TGCGCCAGCAGCTCCGGACAGGAGGCAGATACGCAGTATTTT
CASSSGQEADTQYF
>TRBJ1-2|.|TRBV5-4
TGTGCCAGCAGCGGACGGGACTACGGAGGGTATGGCTACACCTTC
CASSGRDYGGYGYTF
>TRBJ2-3|TRBD2|TRBV29-1
TGCAGCGTTGAAGTGTTAGCGGGTAGCACAGATACGCAGTATTTT
CSVEVLAGSTDTQYF
>TRBJ1-6|.|TRBV10-3
TGTGCCATCAGTCCCCAAGTGGATTCACCCCTCCACTTT
CAISPQVDSPLHF
>TRBJ2-3|.|TRBV6-5
TGTGCCAGCAGTGACACCGGTTCCGGGGAGTATTTT
CASSDTGSGEYF
>TRBJ2-2|.|TRBV5-1
TGCGCCAGCAGCTTGTTGGCAGGGCGCACCGGGGAGCTGTTTTTT
CASSLLAGRTGELFF
>TRBJ2-2|TRBD2|TRBV4-2
TGTGCCAGCAGCCAAGAGGGACTAGCGGTCTCGAACACCGGGGAGCTGTTTTTT
CASSQEGLAVSNTGELFF
>TRBJ1-2|.|TRBV18
TGTGCCAGCTCACCCGAGGGTAACTATGGCTACACCTTC
CASSPEGNYGYTF
>TRBJ1-2|.|TRBV30
TGTGCCTGGAGCACCCGCAGGGGCGGCGGCTACACCTTC
CAWSTRRGGGYTF